The text below deals with one T cell receptor (beta chain). The length of the CDR3 is 13 residues. The ends were cut back, 2 bases at V and 8 bases at J, with 9 bases in the middle. The germline gives CDR1 MNHNY, CDR2 SVGAGI (reference sequence). The data are from a study of CD8+ T cells in alopecia areata. Regarding treatment: oral pan-JAK inhibitor, 5-10 mg twice daily. Sequencing used cDNA as its template, made by extracting RNA and reverse transcribing it. TCRdb's table, derived via immunoSEQ multiplex PCR, lists solely in-frame clones and lacks some. The table shows 210,000 or so clones, with around 66% occurring only once.

Here the sequenced sample was CD4+ T cells sorted from blood, taken around week 42, from a patient treated with tofacitinib. The chain links TRBV6-6 to TRBJ1-4; D uncertain. The origin of this receptor is a human donor with alopecia areata. The chain's CDR3 is CASSYLTGEKLFF. The CDR3 bases are TGTGCCAGCAGTTACCTAACTGGAGAAAAACTGTTTTTT.